A selection of T cell receptor beta chains follows, all from one sample in a study of cytomegalovirus exposure and HLA in healthy donors. Measured with immunoSEQ multiplex PCR; TCRdb has only the in-frame clones, and not every one. The data show approximately 190,000 clones, roughly an eighth seen once. Sequencing was carried out using PBMCs. These receptors originate from a man in his fifties in good health and CMV-seropositive. CDR3s include the opening cysteine and the closing phenylalanine or tryptophan. D genes are given only for firm matches. Part of the rows lack a size; the others show once, few, many or a class for expanded clones.

size | D | J | V | DNA | CDR3
. | TRBD1 | TRBJ1-1 | TRBV19 | TGTGCCAGTAGAGTACCTCGGACAGGGGGATTAGGAAACACTGAAGCTTTCTTT | CASRVPRTGGLGNTEAFF
few | . | TRBJ2-5 | TRBV6-5 | TGTGCCAGCAGTCCCACGGTGAGGCTGGAGACCCAGTACTTC | CASSPTVRLETQYF
few | TRBD1 | TRBJ1-1 | TRBV10-3 | TGTGCCATCAGTGGGTCCACAAGGGGGCGGACTGAAGCTTTCTTT | CAISGSTRGRTEAFF
few | . | TRBJ2-3 | TRBV5-6 | TGTGCCAGCAGCTTGATGGTAGCGGCGAGCACAGATACGCAGTATTTT | CASSLMVAASTDTQYF
. | TRBD2 | TRBJ2-5 | TRBV11-2 | TGTGCCAGCAGCTTAGGTGGGACTAGCGGGCTCGAAGAGACCCAGTACTTC | CASSLGGTSGLEETQYF
. | TRBD1 | TRBJ2-3 | TRBV7-7 | TGTGCTAGCAGTTCTTCCCCGGGACAGGGTAGAGATACGCAGTATTTT | CASSSSPGQGRDTQYF
few | . | TRBJ1-5 | TRBV29-1 | TGCAGCGTTTCAGGTAGCAATCAGCCCCAGCATTTT | CSVSGSNQPQHF
few | TRBD1 | TRBJ1-3 | TRBV15 | TGTGCCACCAGCAGAGATCTCGGGACAGGGAGCAACACCATATATTTT | CATSRDLGTGSNTIYF
few | . | TRBJ2-2 | TRBV9 | TGTGCCAGCAGCGTAGGCGGGGCCGGGGAGCTGTTTTTT | CASSVGGAGELFF
few | . | TRBJ1-1 | TRBV9 | TGTGCCAGCAGCGTAGATGGAGGGAACACTGAAGCTTTCTTT | CASSVDGGNTEAFF
few | TRBD1 | TRBJ1-4 | TRBV18 | TGTGCCAGCTCACAGGGACAGGGGAATGAAAAACTGTTTTTT | CASSQGQGNEKLFF
. | . | TRBJ2-3 | TRBV9 | TGTGCCAGCAGCGTAGAGGAGGACAGCACAGATACGCAGTATTTT | CASSVEEDSTDTQYF
. | . | TRBJ2-7 | TRBV7-3 | TGTGCCAGCAGCTCCCTCGGACAGAAGGCGGGCTACGAGCAGTACTTC | CASSSLGQKAGYEQYF